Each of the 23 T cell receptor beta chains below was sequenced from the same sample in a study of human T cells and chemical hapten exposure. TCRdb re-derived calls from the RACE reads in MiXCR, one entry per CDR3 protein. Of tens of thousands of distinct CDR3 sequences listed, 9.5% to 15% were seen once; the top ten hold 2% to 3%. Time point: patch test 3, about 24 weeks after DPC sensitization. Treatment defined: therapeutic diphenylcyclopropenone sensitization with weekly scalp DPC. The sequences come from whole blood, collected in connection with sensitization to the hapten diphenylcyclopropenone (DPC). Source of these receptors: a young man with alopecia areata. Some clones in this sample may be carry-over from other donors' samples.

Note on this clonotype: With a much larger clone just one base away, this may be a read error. The CDR3 bases are TGCAGCGTTAGGTGGGTGTTCTCCTACGAGCAGTACTTC. Its protein is CSVRWVFSYEQYF. The chain is built from TRBV29-1 and TRBJ2-7; D not resolved. The germline V gene encodes CDR1 SQVTM and CDR2 ANQGSEA. The V end lost 5 bases, the J end lost 0 bases, and 11 bases lay between the germline ends. This CDR3 is 13 amino acids long.

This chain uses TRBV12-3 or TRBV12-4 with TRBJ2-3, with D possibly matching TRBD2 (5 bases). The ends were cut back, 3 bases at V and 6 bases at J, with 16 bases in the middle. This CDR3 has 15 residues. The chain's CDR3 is CASSFGLAPQDTQYF. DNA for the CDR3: TGTGCCAGCAGTTTTGGTCTAGCTCCGCAGGATACGCAGTATTTT.

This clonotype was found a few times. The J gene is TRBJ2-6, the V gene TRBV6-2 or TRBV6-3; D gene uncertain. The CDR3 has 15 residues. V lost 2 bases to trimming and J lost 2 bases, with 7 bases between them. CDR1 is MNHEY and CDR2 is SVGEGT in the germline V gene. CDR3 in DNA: TGTGCCAGCAGTTACGGTGGGCCTGGGGCCAACGTCCTGACTTTC. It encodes CASSYGGPGANVLTF.

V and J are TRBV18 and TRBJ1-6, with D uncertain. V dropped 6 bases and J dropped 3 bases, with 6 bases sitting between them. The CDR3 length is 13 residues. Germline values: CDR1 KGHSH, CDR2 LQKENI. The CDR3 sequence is CASSSNYNSPLHF. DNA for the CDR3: TGTGCCAGCTCGTCAAACTATAATTCACCCCTCCACTTT.

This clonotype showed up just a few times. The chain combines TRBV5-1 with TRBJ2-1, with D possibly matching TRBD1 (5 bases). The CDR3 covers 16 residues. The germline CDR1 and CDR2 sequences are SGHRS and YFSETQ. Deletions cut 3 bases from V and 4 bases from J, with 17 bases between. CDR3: CASSSAGQASYNEQFF. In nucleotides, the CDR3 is TGCGCCAGCAGCTCCGCCGGACAAGCTTCTTACAATGAGCAGTTCTTC.

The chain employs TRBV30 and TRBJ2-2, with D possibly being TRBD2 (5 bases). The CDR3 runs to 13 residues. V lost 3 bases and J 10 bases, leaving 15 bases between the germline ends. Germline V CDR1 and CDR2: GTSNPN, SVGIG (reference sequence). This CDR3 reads CAWRGPAGPELFF. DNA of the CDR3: TGTGCCTGGAGGGGCCCGGCGGGTCCGGAGCTGTTTTTT.

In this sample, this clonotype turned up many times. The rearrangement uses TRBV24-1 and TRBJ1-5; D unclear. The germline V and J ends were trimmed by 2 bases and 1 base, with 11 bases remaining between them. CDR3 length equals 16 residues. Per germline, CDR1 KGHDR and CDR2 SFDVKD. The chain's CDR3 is CATSDSSFSSNQPQHF. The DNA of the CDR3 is TGTGCCACCAGTGATTCATCCTTTAGCAGCAATCAGCCCCAGCATTTT.

CDR3 sequence reads: CATSRDLGAENEQFF. The CDR3 DNA follows: TGTGCCACCAGCAGAGATTTGGGGGCAGAAAATGAGCAGTTCTTC. The rearrangement uses TRBV15 and TRBJ2-1, with D tentatively TRBD1 (6 bases). Trimming stripped 0 bases from V and 7 bases from J, with 13 bases between. This CDR3 contains 15 residues. Germline loops: CDR1 LNHNV, CDR2 YYDKDF (reference sequence).

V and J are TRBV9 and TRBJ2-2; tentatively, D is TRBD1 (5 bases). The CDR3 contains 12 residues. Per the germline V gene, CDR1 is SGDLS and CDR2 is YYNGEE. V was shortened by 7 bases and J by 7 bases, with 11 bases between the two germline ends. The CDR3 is CASERGYGELFF. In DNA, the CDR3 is TGTGCCAGCGAAAGGGGCTACGGGGAGCTGTTTTTT.

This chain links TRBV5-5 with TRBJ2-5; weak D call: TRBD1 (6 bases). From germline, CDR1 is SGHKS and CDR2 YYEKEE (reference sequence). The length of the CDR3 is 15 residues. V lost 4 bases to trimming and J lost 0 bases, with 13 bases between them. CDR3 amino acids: CASSPPQGYQETQYF. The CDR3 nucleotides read TGTGCCAGCAGCCCCCCGCAGGGGTACCAAGAGACCCAGTACTTC.

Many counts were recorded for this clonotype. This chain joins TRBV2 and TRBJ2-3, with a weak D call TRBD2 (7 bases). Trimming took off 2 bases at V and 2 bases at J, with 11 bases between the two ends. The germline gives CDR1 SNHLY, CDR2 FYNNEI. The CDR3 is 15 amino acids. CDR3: CASSERGGSTDTQYF. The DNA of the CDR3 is TGTGCCAGCAGTGAAAGGGGGGGATCCACAGATACGCAGTATTTT.

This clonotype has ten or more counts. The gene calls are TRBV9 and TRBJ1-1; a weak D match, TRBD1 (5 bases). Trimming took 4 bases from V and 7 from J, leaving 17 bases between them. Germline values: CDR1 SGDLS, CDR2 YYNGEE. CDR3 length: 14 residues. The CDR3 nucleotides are TGTGCCAGCAGCCCTCGACAGTCGGGTCTTGAAGCTTTCTTT. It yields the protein CASSPRQSGLEAFF.

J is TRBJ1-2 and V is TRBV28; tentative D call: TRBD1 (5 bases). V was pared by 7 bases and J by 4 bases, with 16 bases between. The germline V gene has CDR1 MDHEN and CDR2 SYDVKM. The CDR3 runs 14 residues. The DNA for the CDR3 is TGTGCCAGCATCCCAAGTCTTGGGGGCTATGGCTACACCTTC. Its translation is CASIPSLGGYGYTF.

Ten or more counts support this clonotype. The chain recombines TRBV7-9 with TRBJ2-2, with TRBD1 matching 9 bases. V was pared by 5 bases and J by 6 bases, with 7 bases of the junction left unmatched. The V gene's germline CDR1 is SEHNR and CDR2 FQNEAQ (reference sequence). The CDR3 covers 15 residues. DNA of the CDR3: TGTGCCAGCAGCCCTACCGGGACAGGGCCCGGGGAGCTGTTTTTT. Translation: CASSPTGTGPGELFF. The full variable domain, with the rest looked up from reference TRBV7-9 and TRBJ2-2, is DTGVSQNPRHKITKRGQNVTFRCDPISEHNRLYWYRQTLGQGPEFLTYFQNEAQLEKSRLLSDRFSAERPKGSFSTLEIQRTEQGDSAMYLCASSPTGTGPGELFFGEGSRLTVL.

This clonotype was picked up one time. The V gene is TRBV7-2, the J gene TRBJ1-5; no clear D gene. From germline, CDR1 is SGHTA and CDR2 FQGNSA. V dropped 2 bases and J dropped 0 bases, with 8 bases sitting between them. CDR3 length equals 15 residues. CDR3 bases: TGTGCCAGCAGCTTACAGGCGGATAGCAATCAGCCCCAGCATTTT. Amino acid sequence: CASSLQADSNQPQHF.

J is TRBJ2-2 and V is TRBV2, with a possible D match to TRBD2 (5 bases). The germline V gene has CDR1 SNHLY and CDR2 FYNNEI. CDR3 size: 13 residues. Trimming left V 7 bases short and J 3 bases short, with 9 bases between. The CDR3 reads CASTPGDTGELFF. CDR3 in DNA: TGTGCCAGCACCCCCGGGGACACCGGGGAGCTGTTTTTT.

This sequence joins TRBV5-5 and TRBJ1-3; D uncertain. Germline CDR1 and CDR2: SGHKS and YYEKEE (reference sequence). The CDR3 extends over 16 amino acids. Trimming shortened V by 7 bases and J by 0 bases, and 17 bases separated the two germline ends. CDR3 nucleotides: TGTGCCAGCGGCCAATCCCGGGCCAGCTCTGGAAACACCATATATTTT. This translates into CASGQSRASSGNTIYF. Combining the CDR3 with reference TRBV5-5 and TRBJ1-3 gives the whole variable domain DAGVTQSPTHLIKTRGQQVTLRCSPISGHKSVSWYQQVLGQGPQFIFQYYEKEERGRGNFPDRFSARQFPNYSSELNVNALLLGDSALYLCASGQSRASSGNTIYFGEGSWLTVV.

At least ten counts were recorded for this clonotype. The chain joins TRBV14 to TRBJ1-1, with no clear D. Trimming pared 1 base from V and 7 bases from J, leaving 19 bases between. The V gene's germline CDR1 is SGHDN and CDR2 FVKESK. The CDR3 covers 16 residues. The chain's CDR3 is CASSQVASTLINEAFF. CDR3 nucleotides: TGTGCCAGCAGCCAAGTGGCCAGCACTCTAATTAATGAAGCTTTCTTT. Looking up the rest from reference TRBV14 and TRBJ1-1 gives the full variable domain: EAGVTQFPSHSVIEKGQTVTLRCDPISGHDNLYWYRRVMGKEIKFLLHFVKESKQDESGMPNNRFLAERTGGTYSTLKVQPAELEDSGVYFCASSQVASTLINEAFFGQGTRLTVV.

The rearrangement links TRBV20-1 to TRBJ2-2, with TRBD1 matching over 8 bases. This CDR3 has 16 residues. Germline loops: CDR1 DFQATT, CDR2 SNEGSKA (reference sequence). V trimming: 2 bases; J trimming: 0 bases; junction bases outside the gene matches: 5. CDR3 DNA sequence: TGCAGTGCTAGAACAGGGGGACGGCCGAACACCGGGGAGCTGTTTTTT. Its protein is CSARTGGRPNTGELFF.

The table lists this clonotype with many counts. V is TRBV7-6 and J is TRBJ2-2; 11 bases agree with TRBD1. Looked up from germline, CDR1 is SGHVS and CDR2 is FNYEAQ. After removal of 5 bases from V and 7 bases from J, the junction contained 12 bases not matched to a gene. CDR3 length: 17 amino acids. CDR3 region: CASSTLGRTGGGGELFF. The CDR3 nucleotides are TGTGCCAGCAGCACCCTCGGGAGGACAGGGGGCGGCGGGGAGCTGTTTTTT.

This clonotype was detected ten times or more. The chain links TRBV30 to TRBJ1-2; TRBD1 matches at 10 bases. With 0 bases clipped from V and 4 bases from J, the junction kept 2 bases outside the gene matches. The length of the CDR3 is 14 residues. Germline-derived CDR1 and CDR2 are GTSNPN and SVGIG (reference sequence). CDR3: CAWSVGQGTYGYTF. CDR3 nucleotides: TGTGCCTGGAGTGTGGGACAGGGGACCTATGGCTACACCTTC.

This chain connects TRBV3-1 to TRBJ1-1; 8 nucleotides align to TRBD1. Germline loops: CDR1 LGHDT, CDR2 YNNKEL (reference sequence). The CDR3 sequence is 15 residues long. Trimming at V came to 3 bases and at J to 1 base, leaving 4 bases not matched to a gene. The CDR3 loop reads CASSQTGASNTEAFF. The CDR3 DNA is TGTGCCAGCAGCCAGACAGGGGCGTCGAACACTGAAGCTTTCTTT.

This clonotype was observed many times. CDR3 loop: CASRSRVSTDTQYF. CDR3 DNA: TGTGCCAGCAGGTCGCGGGTGAGCACAGATACGCAGTATTTT. The chain employs TRBV6-5 and TRBJ2-3; D might be TRBD2 (5 bases). The length of the CDR3 is 14 residues. CDR1 is MNHEY and CDR2 is SVGAGI in the germline V gene. V lost 6 bases to trimming and J lost 0 bases, with 10 bases between them.